This T cell receptor (beta chain) originates from a study of cytomegalovirus exposure and HLA in healthy donors. Study-wide context: Per a later analysis, the 666 first-cohort and 95 to 150 validation repertoires shared one platform.

This clone was recorded once. There are 13 residues in the CDR3. The V gene's germline CDR1 is MNHEY and CDR2 SVGAGI. Trimming stripped 5 bases from V and 9 bases from J, with 16 bases between. The table came from immunoSEQ multiplex PCR; TCRdb's copy has only in-frame clones and leaves some out. The table has 200,000 to 300,000 clones, approximately 86% seen once. Sequencing was carried out using PBMCs. The receptor comes from a woman under 40 in good health and CMV-seropositive. V gene TRBV6-5 combines with J gene TRBJ1-1, with D hard to call. CDR3: CASSPLLREKAFF. The CDR3 DNA is TGTGCCAGCAGTCCCCTTCTGAGGGAGAAAGCTTTCTTT.